Sequencing of this TCR beta chain was carried out in a study of vaccination and CD4 T cells after COVID-19. Study as a whole: The authors exposed cells to overlapping spike peptides derived from SARS-CoV-2, HCoV-NL63, HCoV-OC43 and HCoV-229E.

For this clonotype: Its matching antigen is unknown.

The Oncomine TCR Beta short-read assay was what sequenced the DNA obtained from cultured CD4+ T cells. TCRdb reprocessed the PCR reads via MiXCR and lists one record per CDR3 protein. The sample yields over 15,000 distinct CDR3 sequences, around a third seen once. The CDR3 extends over 15 amino acids. V lost 6 bases to trimming and J lost 2 bases; unmatched junction nucleotides: 7. The germline gives CDR1 MNHEY, CDR2 SMNVEV (reference sequence). The treatment is: roughly ten-day PBMC culture with coronavirus spike peptide pools or control peptides (ViraFEST assay). V and J are TRBV27 and TRBJ2-3; 8 positions agree with TRBD2. Sequenced input: cultured CD4+ T cells from blood. The origin of this receptor is a human donor with COVID-19. CDR3 coding DNA: TGTGCCAGCAGATGGACAGCGGGGGCCACAGATACGCAGTATTTT. Its protein is CASRWTAGATDTQYF.